The sequence of this TCR beta chain was determined in a study of T cell changes during pregnancy in multiple sclerosis. This CDR3 spans 15 amino acids. V lost 5 bases to trimming and J lost 0 bases; unmatched junction nucleotides: 6. CDR1 SGHDN and CDR2 FVKESK come from the germline V gene. Using immunoSEQ multiplex PCR, the repertoire was profiled, and TCRdb retains in-frame clones only, with some absent. The sample holds roughly 30,000 clones, roughly 87% seen once. The rearrangement joins TRBV14 to TRBJ2-7, with 8 bases that match TRBD2. Sequenced here: CD8+ T cells from peripheral blood mononuclear cells, sampled in the second trimester of pregnancy. This sequence originates from a female donor with multiple sclerosis, enrolled in a pregnancy study. The CDR3 loop is CASSRAGATSYEQYF. The CDR3 DNA is TGTGCCAGCAGCAGAGCGGGAGCGACCTCCTACGAGCAGTACTTC.